These 18 T cell receptor beta chains came from one sample sequenced in a study of cytomegalovirus exposure and HLA in healthy donors (dated by TCRdb to 2015 to 2018). Libraries came from the immunoSEQ multiplex PCR assay. For the multiplex PCR, a mixture combining 60 forward primers for TCR Vbeta segments and 13 reverse primers for TCR Jbeta segments was used. What TCRdb holds here is the immuneACCESS table cut down to in-frame rearrangements. Part of the clones is not present; checked against another copy, under half of the missing clones reflect an unresolved V gene, and the others are unexplained. The sample data list under 70,000 clones, and roughly 80% of these were observed just once. The ten largest clones capture about 5% of the sample. Material for sequencing was PBMCs. The receptor source for this set is a male donor in good health and CMV-seropositive.

The chain carries TRBV9 and TRBJ2-7; 7 bases match TRBD1. The CDR3 extends over 15 amino acids. Trimming removed 0 bases from V and 2 bases from J; junction bases left unmatched: 5. Germline values: CDR1 SGDLS, CDR2 YYNGEE. The CDR3 bases are TGTGCCAGCAGCGTAGGGACAGGCGGACCCTACGAGCAGTACTTC. This codes for CASSVGTGGPYEQYF.

This sequence joins TRBV29-1 and TRBJ2-1; D is possibly TRBD2 (7 bases). There are 13 residues in the CDR3. The V and J ends lost 6 bases and 5 bases respectively, with 14 bases between them. The germline gives CDR1 SQVTM, CDR2 ANQGSEA. The CDR3 spells CSVGRGNNNEQFF. CDR3 nucleotide sequence: TGCAGCGTGGGGAGGGGGAACAACAATGAGCAGTTCTTC.

V usage is TRBV5-1 and J usage is TRBJ2-3; 9 bases match TRBD2. With V trimmed by 4 bases and J by 4 bases, 10 bases remained unmatched. CDR3 length: 16 residues. Germline V gives CDR1 SGHRS, CDR2 YFSETQ. This CDR3 reads CASSMGTSPRSDTQYF. The CDR3 bases are TGCGCCAGCAGCATGGGGACTAGCCCACGATCAGATACGCAGTATTTT.

V is TRBV5-1 and J is TRBJ1-5, with D possibly TRBD1 on 6 matching bases. The V end lost 2 bases, the J end lost 5 bases, and 11 bases lay between the germline ends. This CDR3 spans 14 amino acids. Germline CDR1 reads SGHRS; CDR2 reads YFSETQ. The chain's CDR3 is CASSFRGGDQPQHF. The CDR3, as DNA: TGCGCCAGCAGCTTCAGGGGTGGAGATCAGCCCCAGCATTTT.

V gene TRBV7-8 combines with J gene TRBJ1-5; D unresolved. The V end was cut by 2 bases, the J end by 3 bases, with 14 bases between. The germline CDR1 and CDR2 sequences are SGHVS and FQNEAQ. The CDR3 spans 16 residues. The CDR3 nucleotides are TGTGCCAGCAGCTTATCCACGACTCGAGCCAATCAGCCCCAGCATTTT. It encodes CASSLSTTRANQPQHF.

V is TRBV6-6 and J is TRBJ2-7, with 9 bases identical to TRBD1. Germline V CDR1 and CDR2: MNHNY, SVGAGI (reference sequence). CDR3 length equals 15 residues. V was clipped by 6 bases and J by 7 bases; unmatched bases: 13. The CDR3 sequence: CASRPTGQGTGEQYF. In nucleotides, the CDR3 is TGTGCCAGCAGGCCTACTGGACAGGGGACAGGGGAGCAGTACTTC.

V and J are TRBV13 and TRBJ2-7, with D unresolved. The germline V and J ends were trimmed by 0 bases and 3 bases, with 15 bases remaining between them. The germline V gene encodes CDR1 PRHDT and CDR2 FYEKMQ (reference sequence). The CDR3 has 16 amino acids. CDR3 loop: CASSLGRRHLGYEQYF. In DNA, the CDR3 is TGTGCCAGCAGCTTAGGACGCAGGCACTTGGGCTACGAGCAGTACTTC. Full variable domain (missing parts from reference TRBV13 and TRBJ2-7): AAGVIQSPRHLIKEKRETATLKCYPIPRHDTVYWYQQGPGQDPQFLISFYEKMQSDKGSIPDRFSAQQFSDYHSELNMSSLELGDSALYFCASSLGRRHLGYEQYFGPGTRLTVT.

The rearrangement uses TRBV7-6 and TRBJ1-5, with 7 bases identical to TRBD1. The trim removed 4 bases at V and 5 bases at J, leaving 11 bases unmatched. CDR3 length equals 16 residues. Germline V gene data show CDR1 as SGHVS and CDR2 as FNYEAQ. CDR3 bases: TGTGCCAGCAGCTCCCTCCCAGACAGGGTAGATCAGCCCCAGCATTTT. This codes for CASSSLPDRVDQPQHF. Variable domain in full (rest from reference TRBV7-6 and TRBJ1-5): GAGVSQSPRYKVTKRGQDVALRCDPISGHVSLYWYRQALGQGPEFLTYFNYEAQQDKSGLPNDRFSAERPEGSISTLTIQRTEQRDSAMYRCASSSLPDRVDQPQHFGDGTRLSIL.

This chain uses TRBV7-9 with TRBJ1-2, with D possibly matching TRBD1 (6 bases). The germline CDR1 and CDR2 sequences are SEHNR and FQNEAQ (reference sequence). This CDR3 spans 15 amino acids. V lost 7 bases and J lost 8, with 23 bases in between. The CDR3 sequence is CASTLKRDTAAGYTF. The CDR3 bases are TGTGCCAGCACCCTAAAACGGGACACAGCGGCCGGCTACACCTTC.

J is TRBJ1-6 and V is TRBV10-2, with a possible D match to TRBD1 (6 bases). Looked up from germline, CDR1 is WSHSY and CDR2 is SAAADI. This CDR3 spans 15 amino acids. With 4 bases removed from V and 10 bases from J, the gap between germline ends came to 17 bases. CDR3 amino acids: CASSVSGQGNSPLHF. The DNA of the CDR3 is TGCGCCAGCAGTGTTTCAGGGCAGGGGAACTCACCCCTCCACTTT.

DNA of the CDR3: TGTGCCAGCCAGAGAACAGTGAACTATGGCTACACCTTC. This codes for CASQRTVNYGYTF. The rearrangement joins TRBV19 to TRBJ1-2, with unresolved D. The CDR3 contains 13 residues. Looked up from germline, CDR1 is LNHDA and CDR2 is SQIVND (reference sequence). V shed 9 bases and J shed 2 bases, with 13 bases lying between them.

The J gene is TRBJ2-7, the V gene TRBV27, with a tentative D call TRBD2 (6 bases). Trimming left V 4 bases short and J 1 base short, with 14 bases between. This CDR3 is built from 15 residues. Germline CDR1 is MNHEY and CDR2 is SMNVEV (reference sequence). This CDR3 reads CASSSLVRESYEQYF. The CDR3 bases are TGTGCCAGCAGTTCCCTTGTACGGGAGTCCTACGAGCAGTACTTC.

The chain uses TRBV29-1 and TRBJ2-2, with D perhaps TRBD2 (6 bases). CDR3 length equals 15 residues. With 0 bases removed from V and 3 bases from J, the gap between germline ends came to 11 bases. The germline V gene has CDR1 SQVTM and CDR2 ANQGSEA. The CDR3 loop reads CSVEEEGTDTGELFF. In DNA form, the CDR3 reads TGCAGCGTTGAAGAGGAGGGGACGGACACCGGGGAGCTGTTTTTT.

The chain uses TRBV2 and TRBJ2-3; TRBD2 might be the D (6 bases). The CDR3 contains 14 residues. CDR1 and CDR2 (germline): SNHLY, FYNNEI. V was pared by 4 bases and J by 2 bases, with 10 bases between. This CDR3 is CASSGGLNTDTQYF. The CDR3 DNA reads TGTGCCAGCAGTGGGGGACTTAACACAGATACGCAGTATTTT. Full variable domain (rest looked up from reference TRBV2 and TRBJ2-3): EPEVTQTPSHQVTQMGQEVILRCVPISNHLYFYWYRQILGQKVEFLVSFYNNEISEKSEIFDDQFSVERPDGSNFTLKIRSTKLEDSAMYFCASSGGLNTDTQYFGPGTRLTVL.

V and J are TRBV2 and TRBJ1-4; tentatively, D is TRBD1 (6 bases). The V end lost 3 bases, the J end lost 8 bases, and 13 bases lay between the germline ends. CDR1 SNHLY and CDR2 FYNNEI come from the germline V gene. This CDR3 contains 14 residues. The CDR3 loop is CASSENRAGEKLFF. CDR3 coding DNA: TGTGCCAGCAGTGAGAACAGGGCTGGGGAAAAACTGTTTTTT.

The chain employs TRBV4-3 and TRBJ1-5; no firm D call. The V end was cut by 0 bases, the J end by 2 bases, with 11 bases between. The CDR3 covers 16 residues. Per germline, CDR1 LGHNA and CDR2 YSLEER. In DNA form, the CDR3 reads TGCGCCAGCAGCCAAGATCTGCGGGGAGGCAATCAGCCCCAGCATTTT. It codes for CASSQDLRGGNQPQHF.

CDR3 DNA sequence: TGCGCCAGCAGCCAGGGTACAGGGTGGAACTATGGCTACACCTTC. It is translated as CASSQGTGWNYGYTF. The genes are TRBV4-3 and TRBJ1-2; D is possibly TRBD1 (6 bases). The CDR3 is 15 amino acids. V was trimmed by 3 bases and J by 2 bases, leaving 13 bases between them. Germline V CDR1 and CDR2: LGHNA, YSLEER.

In its sample, this clone was seen once. This sequence joins TRBV10-1 and TRBJ2-5; 8 nucleotides align to TRBD1. Germline V gene lookup returns CDR1 WNHNN and CDR2 SYGVQD (reference sequence). J gave up 5 bases and V 8 bases, and 16 bases lay outside the gene matches. This CDR3 has 16 amino acids. In DNA, the CDR3 is TGCGCCAGCCAGGTCGGGCAGGGGGCGATTTGGGAGACCCAGTACTTC. The encoded protein is CASQVGQGAIWETQYF.